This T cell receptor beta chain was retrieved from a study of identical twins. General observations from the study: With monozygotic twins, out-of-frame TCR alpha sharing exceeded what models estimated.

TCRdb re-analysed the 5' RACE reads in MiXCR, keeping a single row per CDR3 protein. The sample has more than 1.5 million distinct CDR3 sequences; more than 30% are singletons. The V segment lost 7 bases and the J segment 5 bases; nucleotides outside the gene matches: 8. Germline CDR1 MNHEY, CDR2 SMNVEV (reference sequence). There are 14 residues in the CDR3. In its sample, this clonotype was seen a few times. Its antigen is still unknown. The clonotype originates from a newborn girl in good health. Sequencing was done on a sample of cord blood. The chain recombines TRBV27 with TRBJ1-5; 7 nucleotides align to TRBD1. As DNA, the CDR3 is TGTGCCAGCACCGCGGACAGGAGGTATCAGCCCCAGCATTTT. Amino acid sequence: CASTADRRYQPQHF.